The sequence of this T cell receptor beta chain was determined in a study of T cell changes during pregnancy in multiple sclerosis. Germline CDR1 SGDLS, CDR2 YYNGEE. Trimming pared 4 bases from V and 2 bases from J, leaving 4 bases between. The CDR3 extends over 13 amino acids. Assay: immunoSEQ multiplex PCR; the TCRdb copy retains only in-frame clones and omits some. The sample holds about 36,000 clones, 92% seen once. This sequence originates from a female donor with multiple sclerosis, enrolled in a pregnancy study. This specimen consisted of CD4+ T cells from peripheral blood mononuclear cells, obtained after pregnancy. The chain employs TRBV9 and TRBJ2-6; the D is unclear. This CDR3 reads CASSLTGANVLTF. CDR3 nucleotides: TGTGCCAGCAGCCTAACTGGGGCCAACGTCCTGACTTTC. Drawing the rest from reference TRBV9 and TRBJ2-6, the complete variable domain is DSGVTQTPKHLITATGQRVTLRCSPRSGDLSVYWYQQSLDQGLQFLIQYYNGEERAKGNILERFSAQQFPDLHSELNLSSLELGDSALYFCASSLTGANVLTFGAGSRLTVL.